The next 3 T cell receptor beta chains were all read from a single sample in a study of metastatic and nonmetastatic thyroid tumors. Thyroid surgery had not been preceded by any treatment in any patient. From the PCR reads, TCRdb re-called clones with MiXCR. Among about 93,000 clones listed, 8% to 9.5% were seen once. Sequenced input: blood. These TCRs come from a female donor with papillary thyroid cancer or a benign thyroid nodule (not recorded which). Some clones in this sample may be carry-over from other donors' samples.

This clone was seen repeatedly, ten times or more. The chain employs TRBV10-2 and TRBJ1-5; maybe TRBD1 (5 bases). The length of the CDR3 is 14 residues. From germline, CDR1 is WSHSY and CDR2 SAAADI. V was cut by 6 bases and J by 3 bases, with 12 bases left in between. The CDR3 bases are TGCGCCAGCAGGCCGGGACCCTACAATCAGCCCCAGCATTTT. Its translation is CASRPGPYNQPQHF.

This clone appeared many times. The chain is built from TRBV6-1 and TRBJ2-3; D assignment may be TRBD1 or TRBD2 (5 bases each). The CDR3 loop spans 14 amino acids. Trimming cost V 6 bases and J 6 bases, with 16 bases left between them. Germline CDR1 and CDR2: MNHNS and SASEGT. As DNA, the CDR3 is TGTGCCAGCAGGGGACCCGCGCTAGGGGATACGCAGTATTTT. Protein sequence: CASRGPALGDTQYF.

This clone has a count of ten or more. The J gene is TRBJ2-7, the V gene TRBV12-3 or TRBV12-4, with D unclear. Trimming left V 1 base short and J 7 bases short, with 14 bases between. The CDR3 contains 14 residues. For the CDR3, the DNA is TGTGCCAGCAGTTTAGGCAGGAAAAATGGGGAGCAGTACTTC. Its translation: CASSLGRKNGEQYF.